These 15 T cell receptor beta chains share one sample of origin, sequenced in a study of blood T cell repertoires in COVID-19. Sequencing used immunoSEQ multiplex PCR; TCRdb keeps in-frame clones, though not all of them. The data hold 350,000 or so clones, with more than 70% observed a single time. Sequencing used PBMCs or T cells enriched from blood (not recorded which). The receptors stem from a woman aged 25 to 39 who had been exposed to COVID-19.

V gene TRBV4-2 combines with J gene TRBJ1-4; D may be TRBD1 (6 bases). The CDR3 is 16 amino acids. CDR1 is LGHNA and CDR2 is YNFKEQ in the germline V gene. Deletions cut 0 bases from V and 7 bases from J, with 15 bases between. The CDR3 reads CASSQDRQGLVEKLFF. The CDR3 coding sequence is TGTGCCAGCAGCCAAGATCGGCAGGGGCTTGTTGAAAAACTGTTTTTT.

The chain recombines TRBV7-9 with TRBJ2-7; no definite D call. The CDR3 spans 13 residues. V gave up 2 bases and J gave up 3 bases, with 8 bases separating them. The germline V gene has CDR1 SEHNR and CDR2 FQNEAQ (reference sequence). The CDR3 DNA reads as TGTGCCAGCAGCTTACTAGGAATCTACGAGCAGTACTTC. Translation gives CASSLLGIYEQYF.

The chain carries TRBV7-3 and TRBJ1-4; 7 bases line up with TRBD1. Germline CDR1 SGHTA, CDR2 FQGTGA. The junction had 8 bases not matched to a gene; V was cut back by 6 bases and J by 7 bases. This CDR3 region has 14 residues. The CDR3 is CASRAPGGREKLFF. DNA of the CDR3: TGTGCCAGCAGAGCCCCAGGGGGGCGTGAAAAACTGTTTTTT.

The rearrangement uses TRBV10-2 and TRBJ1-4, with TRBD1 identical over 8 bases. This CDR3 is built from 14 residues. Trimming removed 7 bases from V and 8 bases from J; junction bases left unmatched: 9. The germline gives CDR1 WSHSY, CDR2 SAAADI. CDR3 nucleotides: TGCGCCAGCACCTCGACAGGGGTCGGGGAAAAACTGTTTTTT. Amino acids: CASTSTGVGEKLFF.

The CDR3 DNA sequence: TGTGCCACCAGCTCCCCGGCAACGGGTCTACGGGAGCAGTACTTC. Encoded protein: CATSSPATGLREQYF. V usage is TRBV15 and J usage is TRBJ2-7; D is uncertain. The CDR3 has 15 residues. Germline CDR1 LNHNV, CDR2 YYDKDF (reference sequence). Trimming pared 5 bases from V and 7 bases from J, leaving 21 bases between. Full variable domain (remainder filled in from reference TRBV15 and TRBJ2-7): DAMVIQNPRYQVTQFGKPVTLSCSQTLNHNVMYWYQQKSSQAPKLLFHYYDKDFNNEADTPDNFQSRRPNTSFCFLDIRSPGLGDTAMYLCATSSPATGLREQYFGPGTRLTVT.

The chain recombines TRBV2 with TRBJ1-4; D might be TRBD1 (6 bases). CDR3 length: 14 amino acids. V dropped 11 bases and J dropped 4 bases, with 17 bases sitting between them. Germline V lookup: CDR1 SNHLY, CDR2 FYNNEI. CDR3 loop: CAGTATGGNEKLFF. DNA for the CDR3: TGTGCCGGGACCGCGACAGGCGGTAATGAAAAACTGTTTTTT.

DNA of the CDR3: TGTGCCACCACCAGGGGCAGGGTGAATGAAAAACTGTTTTTT. Its translation: CATTRGRVNEKLFF. This chain connects TRBV15 to TRBJ1-4; D perhaps matches TRBD1 (6 bases). With 7 bases removed from V and 5 bases from J, the gap between germline ends came to 14 bases. The CDR3 contains 14 residues. Germline CDR1 and CDR2: LNHNV and YYDKDF (reference sequence).

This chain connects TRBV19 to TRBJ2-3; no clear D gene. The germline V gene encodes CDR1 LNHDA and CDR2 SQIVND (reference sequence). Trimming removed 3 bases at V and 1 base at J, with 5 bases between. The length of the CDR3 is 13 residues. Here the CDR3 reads CASSMGRTDTQYF. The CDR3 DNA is TGTGCCAGTAGTATGGGCCGCACAGATACGCAGTATTTT.

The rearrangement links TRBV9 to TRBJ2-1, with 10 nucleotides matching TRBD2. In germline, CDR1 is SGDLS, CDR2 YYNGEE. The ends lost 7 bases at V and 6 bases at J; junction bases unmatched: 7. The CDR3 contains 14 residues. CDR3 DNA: TGTGCCAGCGGCGGAGCGGGAGGGGGCAATGAGCAGTTCTTC. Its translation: CASGGAGGGNEQFF.

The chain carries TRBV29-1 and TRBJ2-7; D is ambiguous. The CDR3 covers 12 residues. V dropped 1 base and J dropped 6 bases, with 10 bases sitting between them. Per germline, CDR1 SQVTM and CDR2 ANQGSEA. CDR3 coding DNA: TGCAGCGTTGAAGGTCGTGGGCGCGAGCAGTACTTC. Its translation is CSVEGRGREQYF.

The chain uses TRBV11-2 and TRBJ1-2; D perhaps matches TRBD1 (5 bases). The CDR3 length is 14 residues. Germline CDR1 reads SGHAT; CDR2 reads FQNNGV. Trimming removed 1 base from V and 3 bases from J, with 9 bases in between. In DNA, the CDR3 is TGTGCCAGCAGCTTAGGTGGGGCTCACTATGGCTACACCTTC. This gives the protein CASSLGGAHYGYTF.

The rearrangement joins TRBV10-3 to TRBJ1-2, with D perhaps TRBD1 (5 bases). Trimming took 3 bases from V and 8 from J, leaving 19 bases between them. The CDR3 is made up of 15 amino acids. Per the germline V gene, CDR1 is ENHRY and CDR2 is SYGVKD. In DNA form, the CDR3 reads TGTGCCATCAGTGATGAGTCAGCCGGCCCAGGGGGCTACACCTTC. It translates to CAISDESAGPGGYTF.

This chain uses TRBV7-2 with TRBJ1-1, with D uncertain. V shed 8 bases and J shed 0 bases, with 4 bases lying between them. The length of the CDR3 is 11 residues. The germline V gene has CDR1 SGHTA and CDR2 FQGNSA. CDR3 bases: TGTGCCAGCGGCCTGAACACTGAAGCTTTCTTT. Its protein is CASGLNTEAFF.

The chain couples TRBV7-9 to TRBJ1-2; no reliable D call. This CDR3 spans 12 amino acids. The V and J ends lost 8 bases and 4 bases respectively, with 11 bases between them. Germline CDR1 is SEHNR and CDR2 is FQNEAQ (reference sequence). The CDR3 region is CASSRGGYGYTF. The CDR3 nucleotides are TGTGCCAGCTCCCGGGGTGGCTATGGCTACACCTTC.

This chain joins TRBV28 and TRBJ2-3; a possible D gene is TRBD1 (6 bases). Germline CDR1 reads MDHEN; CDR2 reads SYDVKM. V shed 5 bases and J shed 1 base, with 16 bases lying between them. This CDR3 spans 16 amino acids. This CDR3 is CASSLPQGSGTDTQYF. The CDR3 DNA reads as TGTGCCAGCAGTCTACCACAGGGATCGGGCACAGATACGCAGTATTTT.